Listed below are T cell receptor beta chains from one sample, sequenced in a study of cytomegalovirus exposure and HLA in healthy donors. The repertoire was sequenced with immunoSEQ multiplex PCR; TCRdb's copy has only in-frame clones and lacks some. Among around 180,000 clones listed, 70% to 85% were seen once. The sequencing input was PBMCs. All receptors come from a girl aged 2 to 10 in good health and CMV-seropositive. Each CDR3 is given with its conserved first and last residue. The D gene is left open where the match is weak. Not every row has a clone size; where given, it reads once, few, many or a size class.

size: .
D: .
V: TRBV5-1
J: TRBJ1-4
DNA: TGCGCCAGCAGCTTGGGGACAGCGTCGGAGGAAAAACTGTTTTTT
CDR3: CASSLGTASEEKLFF

size: .
D: .
V: TRBV5-4
J: TRBJ1-1
DNA: TGTGCCAGCAGCTTGGTCCGGGGGGCGAACACTGAAGCTTTCTTT
CDR3: CASSLVRGANTEAFF

size: .
D: .
V: TRBV25-1
J: TRBJ1-2
DNA: TGTGCCAGCAGTGAACAGGCTGGCTATGGCTACCCCTTC
CDR3: CASSEQAGYGYPF

size: .
D: TRBD1
V: TRBV7-3
J: TRBJ1-1
DNA: TGTGCCAGCAGCGAATCAGCTTGGGTCAGGGGGCAAGCTTTCTTT
CDR3: CASSESAWVRGQAFF

size: .
D: .
V: TRBV18
J: TRBJ1-5
DNA: TGTGCCAGCTCAGCGGGGAGCAATCAGCCCCAGCATTTT
CDR3: CASSAGSNQPQHF

size: .
D: .
V: TRBV11-2
J: TRBJ1-4
DNA: TGTGCCAGCAGCCCAATGGGCTATGAAAAACTGTTTTTT
CDR3: CASSPMGYEKLFF

size: few
D: .
V: TRBV2
J: TRBJ2-3
DNA: TGTGCCAGCGGGAGGTTGGACACAGATACGCAGTATTTT
CDR3: CASGRLDTDTQYF

size: .
D: .
V: TRBV4-1
J: TRBJ1-1
DNA: TGCGCCAGCAGCCAAGAATATGCGGGGGCTGGGGGGAACACTGAAGCTTTCTTT
CDR3: CASSQEYAGAGGNTEAFF

size: .
D: .
V: TRBV19
J: TRBJ2-6
DNA: TGTGCCAGTAGTATTAACTCTGGGGCCAACGTCCTGACTTTC
CDR3: CASSINSGANVLTF

size: few
D: TRBD1
V: TRBV5-6
J: TRBJ1-1
DNA: TGTGCCAGCAGCTTGTCAGGGGGGACTGAAGCTTTCTTT
CDR3: CASSLSGGTEAFF

size: .
D: TRBD1
V: TRBV6-5
J: TRBJ1-1
DNA: TGTGCCAGAATTCAGGGGGCCGACACTGAAGCTTTCTTT
CDR3: CARIQGADTEAFF

size: once
D: .
V: TRBV4-2
J: TRBJ2-3
DNA: TGTGCCAGCAGCCAAGAAAAAAGGGGGGATACGCAGTATTTT
CDR3: CASSQEKRGDTQYF